These 21 T cell receptor beta chains were all obtained from the same sample, sequenced in a study of blood T cell repertoires in COVID-19. Profiling relied on immunoSEQ multiplex PCR, and the TCRdb table lists in-frame clones only, not all of them. The sample lists around 110,000 clones; 70% to 80% were seen once. The sequencing sample was made of peripheral blood. The receptors were gathered from an older man with COVID-19, enrolled during active disease.

Here the CDR3 reads CASSSTGVRGYGYTF. Written as DNA, the CDR3 is TGTGCCAGCAGTTCTACAGGGGTAAGAGGCTATGGCTACACCTTC. The chain joins TRBV27 to TRBJ1-2, with 7 positions matching TRBD1. J was trimmed by 4 bases and V by 4 bases; bases with no gene match: 9. Germline V lookup: CDR1 MNHEY, CDR2 SMNVEV (reference sequence). CDR3 size: 15 residues.

This clone came up once. The chain uses TRBV19 and TRBJ1-3; no clear D. V lost 2 bases to trimming and J lost 3 bases, with 5 bases between them. The CDR3 loop spans 13 amino acids. From germline, CDR1 is LNHDA and CDR2 SQIVND (reference sequence). CDR3 loop: CASSIRDGNTIYF. Written as DNA, the CDR3 is TGTGCCAGTAGTATACGAGATGGAAACACCATATATTTT.

This clone was seen a few times. V usage is TRBV27 and J usage is TRBJ2-7; TRBD1 aligns across 9 bases. CDR1 and CDR2 from the germline V gene are MNHEY and SMNVEV (reference sequence). The J segment lost 4 bases and the V segment lost 4 bases, leaving 8 bases of the junction unmatched. The CDR3 is made up of 15 amino acids. The CDR3 bases are TGTGCCAGCAGTTCACCGGGACAGGGACTGTACGAGCAGTACTTC. Translated, it gives CASSSPGQGLYEQYF.

V usage is TRBV29-1 and J usage is TRBJ2-7; 12 positions match TRBD1. CDR1 and CDR2 from the germline V gene are SQVTM and ANQGSEA. This CDR3 contains 14 residues. Germline trimming cut 2 bases from V and 6 bases from J; bases unmatched to any gene: 5. The CDR3 bases are TGCAGCGTTGAAAGGGACAGGGGGCGGCGCGAGCAGTACTTC. It encodes CSVERDRGRREQYF.

CDR3 nucleotide sequence: TGTGCCAGCAGCTTAGTGGCGGGGTATAGCACAGATACGCAGTATTTT. Its protein is CASSLVAGYSTDTQYF. V is TRBV7-2 and J is TRBJ2-3, with D possibly matching TRBD2 (6 bases). V was trimmed by 1 base and J by 0 bases, leaving 11 bases between them. From germline, CDR1 is SGHTA and CDR2 FQGNSA. The CDR3 is 16 residues long.

This clone occurred a few times. The gene calls are TRBV7-9 and TRBJ1-2; no reliable D call. Germline V lookup: CDR1 SEHNR, CDR2 FQNEAQ (reference sequence). The CDR3 totals 12 residues. V gave up 0 bases and J gave up 3 bases, with 2 bases separating them. CDR3 bases: TGTGCCAGCAGCTTAGCCGACTATGGCTACACCTTC. It codes for CASSLADYGYTF.

A few counts support this clone. The chain recombines TRBV5-6 with TRBJ1-1, with D unresolved. The CDR3 runs to 13 residues. The germline V gene has CDR1 SGHDT and CDR2 YYEEEE. V was pared by 2 bases and J by 1 base, with 6 bases between. The CDR3 nucleotides are TGTGCCAGCAGCTTTCTAAGGAACACTGAAGCTTTCTTT. Protein sequence: CASSFLRNTEAFF.

The chain employs TRBV5-4 and TRBJ2-6; D not certain. V was clipped by 2 bases and J by 1 base, with 13 bases between them. The CDR3 extends over 17 amino acids. Germline V gene lookup returns CDR1 SGHNT and CDR2 YYREEE (reference sequence). The CDR3 region is CASSLRVTLSGANVLTF. The CDR3 DNA follows: TGTGCCAGCAGCTTACGGGTCACACTATCTGGGGCCAACGTCCTGACTTTC.

The chain combines TRBV28 with TRBJ2-5; 14 nucleotides line up with TRBD2. The CDR3 consists of 19 residues. V was clipped by 6 bases and J by 4 bases; unmatched bases: 16. Germline V gives CDR1 MDHEN, CDR2 SYDVKM. CDR3: CASSPGTSGSLALGETQYF. In nucleotides, the CDR3 is TGTGCCAGCAGCCCCGGGACTAGCGGGAGTCTGGCCCTGGGAGAGACCCAGTACTTC.

The CDR3: CASSRPQASTDTQYF. The CDR3 nucleotides read TGTGCCAGCAGTCGGCCCCAGGCTAGCACAGATACGCAGTATTTT. The genes are TRBV7-9 and TRBJ2-3; no definite D call. Between the trimmed V and J ends, which lost 6 bases and 0 bases, there was a span of 13 bases. The CDR3 is 15 residues long. Germline CDR1 reads SEHNR; CDR2 reads FQNEAQ (reference sequence). Using reference TRBV7-9 and TRBJ2-3 for the parts outside the CDR3, the full variable domain is DTGVSQNPRHKITKRGQNVTFRCDPISEHNRLYWYRQTLGQGPEFLTYFQNEAQLEKSRLLSDRFSAERPKGSFSTLEIQRTEQGDSAMYLCASSRPQASTDTQYFGPGTRLTVL.

The V gene is TRBV24-1, the J gene TRBJ2-7; 11 nucleotides line up with TRBD1. The CDR3 runs to 15 residues. V was pared by 4 bases and J by 3 bases, with 4 bases of the junction left unmatched. Germline assignment: CDR1 KGHDR and CDR2 SFDVKD. The CDR3 DNA reads as TGTGCCACCAGTGAATCCGGGACAGGGGGCTACGAGCAGTACTTC. Protein product: CATSESGTGGYEQYF.

The chain links TRBV27 to TRBJ2-3, with 7 nucleotides matching TRBD2. From germline, CDR1 is MNHEY and CDR2 SMNVEV (reference sequence). The CDR3 is 15 residues long. V was clipped by 3 bases and J by 2 bases; unmatched bases: 5. The CDR3 is CASSLSSGSTDTQYF. In DNA, the CDR3 is TGTGCCAGCAGTTTGAGTAGCGGGTCCACAGATACGCAGTATTTT.

Here the CDR3 DNA reads TGTGCCAGCAGCGGGGGGGCCGACGGGGAGCTGTTTTTT. Translated, it gives CASSGGADGELFF. The chain carries TRBV11-1 and TRBJ2-2; weak D call: TRBD2 (7 bases). V lost 5 bases and J lost 7, with 11 bases in between. The CDR3 is 13 amino acids. Germline V gene sequence: CDR1 SGHAT, CDR2 FQDESV (reference sequence).

The chain links TRBV18 to TRBJ2-2, with TRBD1 matching 8 bases. Looked up from germline, CDR1 is KGHSH and CDR2 is LQKENI. This CDR3 is built from 14 residues. V was clipped by 10 bases and J by 2 bases; unmatched bases: 6. CDR3 loop: CATRQGSNTGELFF. CDR3 DNA sequence: TGTGCCACCCGACAGGGGTCAAACACCGGGGAGCTGTTTTTT.

This sequence joins TRBV11-3 and TRBJ2-7, with 9 bases aligning to TRBD1. CDR3 size: 14 residues. V trimming: 4 bases; J trimming: 6 bases; junction bases outside the gene matches: 7. Germline V lookup: CDR1 SGHNT, CDR2 YENEEA. The CDR3 sequence: CASSSGTGRSEQYF. The CDR3 bases are TGTGCCAGCAGCTCCGGGACAGGGAGGAGCGAGCAGTACTTC.

The chain carries TRBV28 and TRBJ1-3; D is unclear. The germline gives CDR1 MDHEN, CDR2 SYDVKM. V lost 8 bases and J lost 3, with 5 bases in between. The CDR3 totals 11 residues. The CDR3 nucleotides are TGTGCCAGCTATCGTGGAAACACCATATATTTT. This encodes CASYRGNTIYF.

The chain links TRBV5-1 to TRBJ1-1, with D possibly matching TRBD1 (5 bases). The V gene's germline CDR1 is SGHRS and CDR2 YFSETQ. Trimming cost V 0 bases and J 5 bases, with 14 bases left between them. This CDR3 is 15 amino acids long. The CDR3 DNA reads TGCGCCAGCAGCTTGGAGGCAGGGATTAGGACTGAAGCTTTCTTT. This encodes CASSLEAGIRTEAFF.

The chain links TRBV7-2 to TRBJ2-6, with D possibly TRBD2 on 6 matching bases. Trimming cost V 3 bases and J 1 base, with 19 bases left between them. This CDR3 contains 19 residues. Germline V gene lookup returns CDR1 SGHTA and CDR2 FQGNSA. The CDR3 reads CASSLNPTGTHSGANVLTF. CDR3 nucleotide sequence: TGTGCCAGCAGCTTGAACCCAACCGGGACTCATTCTGGGGCCAACGTCCTGACTTTC.

This rearrangement joins TRBV5-1 to TRBJ2-7; possible D gene TRBD1, 5 bases. Germline V gene sequence: CDR1 SGHRS, CDR2 YFSETQ. This CDR3 spans 14 amino acids. Trimming stripped 1 base from V and 2 bases from J, with 10 bases between. CDR3 protein: CASSLTGPTYEQYF. Written as DNA, the CDR3 is TGCGCCAGCAGCTTGACAGGTCCTACCTACGAGCAGTACTTC.

In its sample, this clone was seen once. This chain connects TRBV10-3 to TRBJ2-1, with D possibly TRBD2 on 5 matching bases. The germline V gene has CDR1 ENHRY and CDR2 SYGVKD. Trimming pared 2 bases from V and 10 bases from J, leaving 15 bases between. The CDR3 has 14 residues. The CDR3 sequence: CAISEPTSQSEQFF. The CDR3 DNA reads as TGTGCCATCAGTGAGCCAACTAGTCAGAGCGAGCAGTTCTTC.

The genes are TRBV10-3 and TRBJ2-2, with D uncertain. The germline V gene has CDR1 ENHRY and CDR2 SYGVKD. Between the trimmed V and J ends, which lost 0 bases and 5 bases, there was a span of 10 bases. The CDR3 runs 15 residues. The CDR3 is CAISESWLGTGELFF. The CDR3 nucleotides read TGTGCCATCAGTGAGTCGTGGCTCGGGACCGGGGAGCTGTTTTTT.